The rows below give T cell receptor beta chains drawn from one sample of a study of T cells in Graves' hyperthyroidism and ophthalmopathy. TCRdb recomputed calls from the multiplex PCR reads with MiXCR, one row per CDR3 protein. The sample has some 720,000 distinct CDR3 sequences; 16% are singletons. The specimen sequenced was blood. All receptors come from a man between 18 and 29 years old with Graves' hyperthyroidism. Both conserved end residues are part of each CDR3. Each record gives: D gene, V gene, J gene, clone size, CDR3 protein, CDR3 DNA. The D gene is left open where the match is weak. Size values are once, few and many counts, or a class for expanded clones, and some rows have none.

>NA|TRBV11-2|TRBJ2-3|NA
CASSLVVGLPWDTQYF
TGTGCCAGCAGCTTAGTAGTGGGCCTCCCGTGGGATACGCAGTATTTT
>TRBD2|TRBV10-3|TRBJ2-7|NA
CATLLAGDRQQYF
TGTGCCACCCTACTAGCGGGAGACCGTCAGCAGTACTTC
>NA|TRBV4-1|TRBJ2-1|many
CASSQDEGRAEQFF
TGCGCCAGCAGCCAAGATGAGGGCCGGGCTGAGCAGTTCTTC
>TRBD1|TRBV5-1|TRBJ2-3|NA
CASSLQGAGADTQYF
TGCGCCAGCAGCTTACAGGGGGCTGGGGCAGATACGCAGTATTTT
>NA|TRBV10-3|TRBJ1-6|NA
CAISRQELNSPLHF
TGTGCCATCAGTCGACAGGAACTTAATTCACCCCTCCACTTT
>NA|TRBV30|TRBJ2-7|many
CAWKAGSSSYEQYF
TGTGCCTGGAAAGCAGGATCGAGCTCCTACGAGCAGTACTTC
>NA|TRBV12-3/TRBV12-4|TRBJ1-2|many
CASSPSLGYTF
TGTGCCAGCAGTCCATCTTTGGGCTACACCTTC
>NA|TRBV2|TRBJ1-6|NA
CASSKGDNNSPLHF
TGTGCCAGCAGTAAAGGGGATAATAATTCACCCCTCCACTTT
>NA|TRBV7-9|TRBJ2-7|NA
CASGGTGQGSSYEQYF
TGTGCCAGCGGCGGGACCGGTCAGGGCAGCTCCTACGAGCAGTACTTC
>NA|TRBV6-1|TRBJ2-7|NA
CASRLGVARIQYYEQYF
TGTGCCAGCAGACTAGGAGTAGCGCGAATCCAGTACTACGAGCAGTACTTC
>TRBD2|TRBV5-1|TRBJ2-3|NA
CASSASAGGPADTQYF
TGCGCCAGCAGCGCCTCGGCGGGAGGGCCCGCCGATACGCAGTATTTT
>NA|TRBV10-3|TRBJ2-7|few
CAIRSISESSYEQYF
TGTGCCATCAGGTCTATTTCGGAGAGCTCCTACGAGCAGTACTTC
>NA|TRBV10-3|TRBJ2-7|few
CAISESGGGYEQYF
TGTGCCATCAGTGAGTCCGGGGGCGGTTACGAGCAGTACTTC
>TRBD1|TRBV6-1|TRBJ2-7|NA
CASSAGTGYHYEQYF
TGTGCCAGCAGCGCCGGGACAGGGTACCACTACGAGCAGTACTTC
>NA|TRBV29-1|TRBJ2-5|many
CSVEARGAAETQYF
TGCAGCGTTGAAGCGAGGGGGGCGGCAGAGACCCAGTACTTC
>TRBD2|TRBV18|TRBJ2-1|many
CASSPGGTSGSYNEQFF
TGTGCCAGCTCACCAGGTGGGACTAGCGGTTCCTACAATGAGCAGTTCTTC
>NA|TRBV4-2|TRBJ1-3|NA
CASSVRDADSGNTIYF
TGTGCCAGCAGCGTCCGGGACGCCGACTCTGGAAACACCATATATTTT
>NA|TRBV24-1|TRBJ2-3|few
CATSLEGDTQYF
TGTGCCACCAGTCTCGAAGGGGATACGCAGTATTTT
>TRBD1|TRBV5-4|TRBJ2-3|NA
CASSFRDRGTDTQYF
TGTGCCAGCAGCTTCCGGGACAGGGGCACAGATACGCAGTATTTT
>NA|TRBV29-1|TRBJ1-2|NA
CSVAPDPANYGYTF
TGCAGCGTTGCGCCAGACCCAGCTAACTATGGCTACACCTTC
>NA|TRBV28|TRBJ2-1|many
CASSFRFVSSEQFF
TGTGCCAGCAGTTTTCGGTTTGTAAGTAGTGAGCAGTTCTTC
>NA|TRBV24-1|TRBJ1-1|NA
CATGGKGIGTEAFF
TGTGCCACCGGGGGGAAGGGGATTGGGACTGAAGCTTTCTTT
>NA|TRBV20-1|TRBJ2-3|NA
CSARDETTGWADTQYF
TGCAGTGCTAGAGATGAGACTACCGGATGGGCAGATACGCAGTATTTT
>TRBD2|TRBV11-2|TRBJ2-3|NA
CASSLEYSGRAFDTQYF
TGTGCCAGCAGCTTAGAGTATAGCGGGAGGGCCTTCGATACGCAGTATTTT
>TRBD2|TRBV7-2|TRBJ2-3|many
CASSPRTSGRVDTQYF
TGTGCCAGCAGCCCTAGGACTAGCGGGAGGGTAGATACGCAGTATTTT